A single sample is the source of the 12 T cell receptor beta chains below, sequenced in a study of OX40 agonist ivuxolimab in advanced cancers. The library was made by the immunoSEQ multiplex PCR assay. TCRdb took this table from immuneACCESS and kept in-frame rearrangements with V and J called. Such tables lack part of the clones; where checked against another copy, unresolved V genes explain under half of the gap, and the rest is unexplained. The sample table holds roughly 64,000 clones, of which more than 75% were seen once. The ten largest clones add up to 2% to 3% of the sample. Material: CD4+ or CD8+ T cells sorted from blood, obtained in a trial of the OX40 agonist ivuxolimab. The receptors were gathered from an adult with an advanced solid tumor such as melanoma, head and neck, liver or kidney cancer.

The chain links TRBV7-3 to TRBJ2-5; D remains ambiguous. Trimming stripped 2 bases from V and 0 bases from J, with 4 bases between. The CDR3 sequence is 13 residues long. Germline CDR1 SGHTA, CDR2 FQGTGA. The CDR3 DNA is TGTGCCAGCAGCTTAGGGTACCAAGAGACCCAGTACTTC. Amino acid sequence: CASSLGYQETQYF.

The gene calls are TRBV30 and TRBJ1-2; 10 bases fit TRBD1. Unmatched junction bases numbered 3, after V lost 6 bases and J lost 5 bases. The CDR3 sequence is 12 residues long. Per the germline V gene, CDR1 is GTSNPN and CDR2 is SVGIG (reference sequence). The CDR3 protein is CACRTGGYGYTF. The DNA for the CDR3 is TGTGCCTGCAGGACAGGGGGTTATGGCTACACCTTC.

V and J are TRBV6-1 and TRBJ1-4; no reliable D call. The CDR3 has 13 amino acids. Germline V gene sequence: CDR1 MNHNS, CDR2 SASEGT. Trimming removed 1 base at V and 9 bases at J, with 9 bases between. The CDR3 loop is CASSEVLGQKLFF. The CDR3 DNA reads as TGTGCCAGCAGTGAAGTCTTAGGCCAAAAACTGTTTTTT.

CDR3 region: CASSQAGTGRDGYTF. The CDR3 nucleotides read TGCGCCAGCAGCCAAGCAGGGACAGGGAGGGATGGCTACACCTTC. The rearrangement links TRBV4-3 to TRBJ1-2; 9 nucleotides align to TRBD1. The CDR3 contains 15 residues. Germline V lookup: CDR1 LGHNA, CDR2 YSLEER. V shed 1 base and J 6 bases; nucleotides not matched to a gene: 6.

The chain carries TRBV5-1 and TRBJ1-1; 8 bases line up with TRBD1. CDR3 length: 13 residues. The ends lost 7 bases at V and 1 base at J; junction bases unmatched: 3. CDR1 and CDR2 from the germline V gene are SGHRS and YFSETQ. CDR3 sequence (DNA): TGCGCCAGCGGGGGGACAGGGAACACTGAAGCTTTCTTT. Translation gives CASGGTGNTEAFF.

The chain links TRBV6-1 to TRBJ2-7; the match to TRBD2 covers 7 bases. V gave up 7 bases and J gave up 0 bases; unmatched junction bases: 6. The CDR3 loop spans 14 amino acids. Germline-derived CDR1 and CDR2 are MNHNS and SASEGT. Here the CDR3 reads CASKRDANSYEQYF. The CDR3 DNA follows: TGTGCCAGCAAGCGGGACGCCAACTCCTACGAGCAGTACTTC.

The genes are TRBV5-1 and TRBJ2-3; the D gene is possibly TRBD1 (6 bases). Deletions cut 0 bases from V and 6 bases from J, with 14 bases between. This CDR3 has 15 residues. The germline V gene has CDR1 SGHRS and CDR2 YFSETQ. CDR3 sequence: CASSLVQGNIDTQYF. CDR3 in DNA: TGCGCCAGCAGCTTGGTCCAGGGGAATATTGATACGCAGTATTTT.

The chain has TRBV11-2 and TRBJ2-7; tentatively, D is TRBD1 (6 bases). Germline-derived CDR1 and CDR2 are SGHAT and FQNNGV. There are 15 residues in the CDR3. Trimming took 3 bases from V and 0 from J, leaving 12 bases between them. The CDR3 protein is CASSFTLDSSYEQYF. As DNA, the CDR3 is TGTGCCAGCAGCTTCACCCTGGACAGCTCCTACGAGCAGTACTTC. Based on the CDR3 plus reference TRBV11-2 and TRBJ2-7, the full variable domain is EAGVAQSPRYKIIEKRQSVAFWCNPISGHATLYWYQQILGQGPKLLIQFQNNGVVDDSQLPKDRFSAERLKGVDSTLKIQPAKLEDSAVYLCASSFTLDSSYEQYFGPGTRLTVT.

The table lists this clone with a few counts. The CDR3 protein is CASSPGTAYEQYF. Here the CDR3 DNA reads TGTGCCAGTAGTCCTGGGACAGCCTACGAGCAGTACTTC. This rearrangement joins TRBV19 to TRBJ2-7; 7 nucleotides agree with TRBD1. V lost 5 bases to trimming and J lost 2 bases; unmatched junction nucleotides: 3. The CDR3 is made up of 13 amino acids. Per the germline V gene, CDR1 is LNHDA and CDR2 is SQIVND (reference sequence).

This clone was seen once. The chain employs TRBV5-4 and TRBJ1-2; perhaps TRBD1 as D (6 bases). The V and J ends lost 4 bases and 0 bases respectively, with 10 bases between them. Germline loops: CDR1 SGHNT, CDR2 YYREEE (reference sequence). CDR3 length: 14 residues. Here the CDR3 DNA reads TGTGCCAGCAGCCCGCGGACAGCTAACTATGGCTACACCTTC. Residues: CASSPRTANYGYTF.

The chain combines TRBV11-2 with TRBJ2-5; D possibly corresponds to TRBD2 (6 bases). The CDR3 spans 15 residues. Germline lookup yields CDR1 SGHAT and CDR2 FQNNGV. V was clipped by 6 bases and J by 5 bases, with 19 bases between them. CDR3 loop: CASRLRTEGWETQYF. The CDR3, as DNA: TGTGCCAGCAGACTGAGGACGGAGGGCTGGGAGACCCAGTACTTC.

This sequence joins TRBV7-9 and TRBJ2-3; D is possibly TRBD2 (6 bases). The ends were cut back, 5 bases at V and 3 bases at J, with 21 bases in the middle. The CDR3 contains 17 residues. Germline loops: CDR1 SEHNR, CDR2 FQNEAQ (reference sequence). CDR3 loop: CASSPKGTGVRTDTQYF. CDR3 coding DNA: TGTGCCAGCAGCCCGAAAGGGACGGGAGTGCGTACAGATACGCAGTATTTT.